What follows is one T cell receptor beta chain and its context. This clonotype was detected many times. It lacks a known antigen. The input lacks base qualities; no much larger clone sits a single base away. Taken from cysteine to phenylalanine, the CDR3 has 12 residues. Only CDR3 DNA remains: 36 bases, in frame from the first base. Looking up the germline V gene (reference sequence) yields CDR1 DFQATT and CDR2 SNEGSKA. Trimming at the junction amounts to 6 bases on V and 5 bases on J, and the germline ends lie 14 bases apart. The entry originates in a study of CD8 T cells in ankylosing spondylitis (dated by TCRdb to 2017 to 2019). For the wider study: To find TCR variants linked to disease, the study profiled T cell receptor beta repertoires in ankylosing spondylitis patients and healthy donors. In total, the full study cohort was made up of 95 to 110 healthy donors and 25 or so ankylosing spondylitis patients. Peripheral blood samples were taken, and synovial fluid was additionally collected from ankylosing spondylitis patients.

Overall study outcomes, separate from this receptor: Some of the motif variants had been reported before in the synovial fluid and blood of reactive arthritis patients, a finding that suggests common disease-initiation mechanisms. A CD8+ phenotype was shown by the disease-linked clones, which were found at relatively low frequencies in peripheral blood. The disease-linked clones were reported to be significantly enriched in matched synovial fluid samples from ankylosing spondylitis patients. A TCR beta motif made up of fewer than 10 highly homologous amino acid variants appeared to be characteristic of blood from ankylosing spondylitis patients.

The run used an Illumina HiSeq 2500. Quantitative 5'-RACE with molecular barcodes was the method used to prepare the TCR beta libraries. The original pipeline was this. A new computational method based on a probabilistic model of VDJ rearrangement was used to identify disease-linked TCR variants. TCRdb itself trimmed the public reads at Q25 with fastp, ran MiXCR and retained productive beta chains. CDR3 protein sequences are deduplicated, and each keeps its most common genes and DNA. Here the V and J calls rest on TCRdb's processing, not on the authors' analysis. The sample data list around 140,000 distinct CDR3 sequences, and 9.5% to 12% of these were observed just once. The ten largest clonotypes hold around 4.1% of the sample.

The V and J genes are TRBV20-1 and TRBJ2-7, and the D gene may be TRBD1, 6 bases matching. The clonotype originates from a female donor with ankylosing spondylitis or in good health (not recorded which). The material sequenced was blood, either unsorted or a sorted T cell fraction (not recorded which). The DNA is as follows: TGCAGTGCCGCAGGGGATCACCACGAGCAGTACTTC. It translates as CSAAGDHHEQYF.